These 3 T cell receptor beta chains were all obtained from the same sample, sequenced in a study of spatial heterogeneity in lung cancer. Each CDR3 protein is one row after TCRdb ran MiXCR on the 5' RACE reads. Altogether about 42,000 distinct CDR3 sequences are present, about 6.7% being singletons, with the ten largest covering roughly 45%. Time point reported: sample taken at primary tumor resection. Unsorted whole RNA from tumor, nontumor lung or frozen PBMC underwent sequencing. Sequencing used PBMCs, obtained at surgery. These receptors were obtained from a female donor with early-stage non-small cell lung cancer.

This clonotype was observed a handful of times. The chain carries TRBV5-1 and TRBJ2-5, with 14 bases fitting TRBD2. The CDR3 sequence is 16 residues long. After removal of 4 bases from V and 5 bases from J, the junction contained 7 bases not matched to a gene. Germline V gene sequence: CDR1 SGHRS, CDR2 YFSETQ. The CDR3 bases are TGCGCCAGCAGCCTGACTAGCGGGGGGGCTACCGAGACCCAGTACTTC. This encodes CASSLTSGGATETQYF.

V is TRBV20-1 and J is TRBJ2-1, with D perhaps being TRBD1 or TRBD2 (5 bases each). CDR3 length: 12 amino acids. From germline, CDR1 is DFQATT and CDR2 SNEGSKA (reference sequence). Trimming took 6 bases from V and 6 from J, leaving 12 bases between them. The CDR3 is CSARKRGNEQFF. In DNA form, the CDR3 reads TGCAGTGCCAGAAAGAGGGGCAATGAGCAGTTCTTC.

The table lists this clonotype with many counts. Here the CDR3 DNA reads TGTGCCAGCAGCCAAGGCCGGGGAGCGGACAGCTCCTACAATGAGCAGTTCTTC. This gives the protein CASSQGRGADSSYNEQFF. This sequence joins TRBV3-1 and TRBJ2-1; TRBD1 might be the D (6 bases). Germline V lookup: CDR1 LGHDT, CDR2 YNNKEL (reference sequence). CDR3 length: 18 amino acids. V lost 1 base and J 0 bases, leaving 16 bases between the germline ends.